The sequence of this T cell receptor beta chain was determined in a study of T cells after yellow fever vaccination. Whole-study results and caveats: Post-booster reappearance was seen for most primary-vaccination clones (roughly 96% CD4, 75% to 90% CD8). Peaking faster, on day 5 versus 15, the secondary response was nonetheless weaker. Abundant clonotypes from the bulk population could contaminate FACS-sorted repertoires.

This clonotype has ten or more counts. The antigen remains undetermined. The CDR3 loop spans 11 amino acids. Germline V gives CDR1 MNHEY, CDR2 SVGEGT. Trimming cost V 8 bases and J 3 bases, with 8 bases left between them. Making TCR cDNA involved 5'RACE template switching, which added UMIs and a universal primer site. TCRdb recomputed calls from the 5' RACE reads with MiXCR, one row per CDR3 protein. There are 110,000 to 150,000 distinct CDR3 sequences in the sample; about 7% occur only once, and under 0.8% lies in the top ten. The chain recombines TRBV6-2 or TRBV6-3 with TRBJ2-7; D may be TRBD2 (5 bases). The origin of this receptor is a man aged 30 to 39 who received the YFV17D yellow fever vaccine. Here the sequenced sample was CD4+ T cells sorted from PBMCs, taken 10 days after the yellow fever booster vaccination. CDR3 nucleotide sequence: TGTGCCAGCTCGGACTTCTACGAGCAGTACTTC. This translates into CASSDFYEQYF.